The 20 T cell receptor beta chains below come from one sample, sequenced in a study of blood T cell repertoires in COVID-19. The table came from immunoSEQ multiplex PCR; TCRdb's copy has only in-frame clones and leaves some out. This table holds about 370,000 clones, 89% found once. The sample taken for sequencing was peripheral blood. The receptor source for this set is a woman in her 30s with COVID-19, enrolled during active disease.

The chain links TRBV11-3 to TRBJ2-2, with D tentatively TRBD2 (5 bases). Germline CDR1 SGHNT, CDR2 YENEEA. This CDR3 spans 15 amino acids. Between the trimmed V and J ends, which lost 4 bases and 3 bases, there was a span of 12 bases. CDR3 loop: CASSSKRVDTGELFF. In DNA, the CDR3 is TGTGCCAGCAGCTCGAAGAGGGTGGACACCGGGGAGCTGTTTTTT.

The V and J genes are TRBV7-8 and TRBJ1-1; D is uncertain. Looked up from germline, CDR1 is SGHVS and CDR2 is FQNEAQ. The CDR3 spans 13 residues. Trimming pared 4 bases from V and 1 base from J, leaving 7 bases between. CDR3 loop: CASSSARNTEAFF. DNA for the CDR3: TGTGCCAGCAGCTCTGCGCGGAACACTGAAGCTTTCTTT.

The rearrangement uses TRBV15 and TRBJ2-5, with 7 bases aligning to TRBD1. J gave up 1 base and V 7 bases, and 3 bases lay outside the gene matches. CDR1 and CDR2 (germline): LNHNV, YYDKDF (reference sequence). The CDR3 spans 13 residues. CDR3 residues: CATKRGRQETQYF. In nucleotides, the CDR3 is TGTGCCACCAAAAGGGGGCGCCAAGAGACCCAGTACTTC.

The rearrangement links TRBV7-2 to TRBJ1-6, with D possibly being TRBD1 (5 bases). V lost 5 bases to trimming and J lost 9 bases, with 17 bases between them. Germline V gene lookup returns CDR1 SGHTA and CDR2 FQGNSA. This CDR3 contains 15 residues. The CDR3 is CASSQGLRGSSPLHF. CDR3 DNA: TGTGCCAGCAGCCAGGGACTCCGGGGGAGTTCACCCCTCCACTTT.

The rearrangement uses TRBV24-1 and TRBJ2-3, with TRBD2 matching 7 bases. Germline CDR1 is KGHDR and CDR2 is SFDVKD. The ends lost 4 bases at V and 2 bases at J; junction bases unmatched: 5. The CDR3 loop spans 15 amino acids. CDR3 bases: TGTGCCACCAGTGACAGCGGGATCATCACAGATACGCAGTATTTT. Translation gives CATSDSGIITDTQYF.

This clone occurred once. V is TRBV12-3 or TRBV12-4 and J is TRBJ1-1; D not resolved. This CDR3 region has 12 residues. Trimming took off 6 bases at V and 9 bases at J, with 14 bases between the two ends. As DNA, the CDR3 is TGTGCCAGCAGCCTGGAGGGCCTGAAAGCTTTCTTT. Encoded protein: CASSLEGLKAFF.

The chain recombines TRBV5-8 with TRBJ1-5; no definite D call. Trimming shortened V by 4 bases and J by 1 base, and 9 bases separated the two germline ends. The CDR3 totals 14 residues. Germline CDR1 is SGHTS and CDR2 is YDEGEE. For the CDR3, the DNA is TGTGCCAGCAGCAGAGGGCCCAGCAATCAGCCCCAGCATTTT. Amino acid sequence: CASSRGPSNQPQHF.

This chain connects TRBV15 to TRBJ1-5; D call uncertain. The CDR3 is 12 amino acids. Germline values: CDR1 LNHNV, CDR2 YYDKDF (reference sequence). The germline V and J ends were trimmed by 1 base and 5 bases, with 3 bases remaining between them. The CDR3 loop reads CATSRGDQPQHF. In DNA form, the CDR3 reads TGTGCCACCAGCAGAGGAGATCAGCCCCAGCATTTT.

The CDR3 reads CASSNYRGGDEKLFF. The CDR3 DNA follows: TGTGCCAGCAGTAACTACAGGGGTGGGGATGAAAAACTGTTTTTT. This sequence joins TRBV28 and TRBJ1-4; 7 nucleotides align to TRBD1. The V gene's germline CDR1 is MDHEN and CDR2 SYDVKM. V lost 5 bases and J lost 6; bases outside the gene matches: 9. This CDR3 contains 15 residues.

This clone has just one count. The chain uses TRBV2 and TRBJ2-3; possible D gene TRBD2, 6 bases. Germline V gene lookup returns CDR1 SNHLY and CDR2 FYNNEI. V shed 2 bases and J shed 1 base, with 13 bases lying between them. The CDR3 totals 16 residues. The CDR3: CASSEYGSSGTDTQYF. CDR3 in DNA: TGTGCCAGCAGTGAATACGGGAGCTCAGGCACAGATACGCAGTATTTT. Drawing the rest from reference TRBV2 and TRBJ2-3, the complete variable domain is EPEVTQTPSHQVTQMGQEVILRCVPISNHLYFYWYRQILGQKVEFLVSFYNNEISEKSEIFDDQFSVERPDGSNFTLKIRSTKLEDSAMYFCASSEYGSSGTDTQYFGPGTRLTVL.

The chain recombines TRBV5-6 with TRBJ1-5, with 7 bases matching TRBD1. The CDR3 is made up of 15 amino acids. Germline CDR1 reads SGHDT; CDR2 reads YYEEEE. Trimming took 0 bases from V and 2 from J; bases not matched to a gene: 2. CDR3 loop: CASSLEGAGNQPQHF. In nucleotides, the CDR3 is TGTGCCAGCAGCTTGGAGGGGGCAGGCAATCAGCCCCAGCATTTT.

This chain links TRBV29-1 with TRBJ2-7; 7 bases line up with TRBD1. Germline CDR1 and CDR2: SQVTM and ANQGSEA. Trimming removed 6 bases from V and 3 bases from J; junction bases left unmatched: 8. CDR3 length equals 13 residues. As DNA, the CDR3 is TGCAGCGTCACAGGGGCTCCCGGCTACGAGCAGTACTTC. Translating it yields CSVTGAPGYEQYF.

V usage is TRBV10-3 and J usage is TRBJ2-2, with 9 bases fitting TRBD1. The CDR3 has 14 amino acids. V lost 10 bases to trimming and J lost 6 bases; unmatched junction nucleotides: 9. Germline assignment: CDR1 ENHRY and CDR2 SYGVKD. CDR3 in amino acids: CASRPGTGSGELFF. The DNA of the CDR3 is TGTGCCAGCAGGCCAGGGACAGGGTCCGGGGAGCTGTTTTTT.

This sequence joins TRBV27 and TRBJ2-7; D is perhaps TRBD1 (6 bases). The V and J ends lost 3 bases and 3 bases respectively, with 24 bases between them. This CDR3 has 18 amino acids. The germline V gene encodes CDR1 MNHEY and CDR2 SMNVEV (reference sequence). The CDR3 is CASSFGSRGDRRNYEQYV. As DNA, the CDR3 is TGTGCCAGCAGTTTTGGGAGCAGGGGTGACCGGAGAAACTACGAGCAGTACGTC.

The chain uses TRBV29-1 and TRBJ1-1; weak D call: TRBD1 (5 bases). The length of the CDR3 is 12 residues. Germline V CDR1 and CDR2: SQVTM, ANQGSEA. V lost 7 bases and J 5 bases, leaving 14 bases between the germline ends. CDR3 sequence reads: CSAGSGGTEAFF. Written as DNA, the CDR3 is TGCAGCGCGGGGTCGGGGGGGACTGAAGCTTTCTTT.

The chain is built from TRBV7-9 and TRBJ1-1, with D perhaps TRBD1 (5 bases). Germline assignment: CDR1 SEHNR and CDR2 FQNEAQ (reference sequence). The CDR3 has 13 amino acids. V was shortened by 4 bases and J by 5 bases, with 11 bases between the two germline ends. This chain's CDR3 is CASSSGLSTEAFF. CDR3 coding DNA: TGTGCCAGCAGCTCAGGGCTTAGTACTGAAGCTTTCTTT.

The V gene is TRBV2, the J gene TRBJ2-7; D unresolved. CDR3 length: 12 amino acids. Germline CDR1 is SNHLY and CDR2 is FYNNEI. V gave up 6 bases and J gave up 3 bases, with 9 bases separating them. The CDR3 loop reads CASRALDYEQYF. The CDR3 region has the DNA TGTGCCAGCAGGGCCCTAGACTACGAGCAGTACTTC.

The rearrangement joins TRBV19 to TRBJ1-6; the match to TRBD1 covers 7 bases. Germline V gives CDR1 LNHDA, CDR2 SQIVND (reference sequence). This CDR3 comprises 18 residues. Germline trimming cut 5 bases from V and 5 bases from J; bases unmatched to any gene: 15. In nucleotides, the CDR3 is TGTGCCAGTAGTCCCGGGGGTAGAGGGGGCGAGAATAATTCACCCCTCCACTTT. Translating gives CASSPGGRGGENNSPLHF. The whole variable domain, filled in from reference TRBV19 and TRBJ1-6, reads DGGITQSPKYLFRKEGQNVTLSCEQNLNHDAMYWYRQDPGQGLRLIYYSQIVNDFQKGDIAEGYSVSREKKESFPLTVTSAQKNPTAFYLCASSPGGRGGENNSPLHFGNGTRLTVT.

The chain joins TRBV4-3 to TRBJ1-3; tentative D call: TRBD1 (6 bases). The CDR3 spans 16 residues. Germline lookup yields CDR1 LGHNA and CDR2 YSLEER. The V end was cut by 0 bases, the J end by 0 bases, with 9 bases between. CDR3 DNA sequence: TGCGCCAGCAGCCAAGAAGGGGGGGCCTCTGGAAACACCATATATTTT. This encodes CASSQEGGASGNTIYF.

The chain combines TRBV18 with TRBJ2-7; 8 positions match TRBD2. V dropped 4 bases and J dropped 5; count of bases not matched to a gene: 4. There are 13 residues in the CDR3. CDR1 is KGHSH and CDR2 is LQKENI in the germline V gene. DNA for the CDR3: TGTGCCAGCTCACAAAGCGGGAGTAACGAGCAGTACGTC. Translating it yields CASSQSGSNEQYV.